A selection of T cell receptor beta chains follows, all from one sample in a study of shared clonotypes between healthy human individuals. Sequencing was performed with immunoSEQ multiplex PCR; in TCRdb, only in-frame clones are kept and a portion is missing. The data contain more than 2 million clones, 95% of them seen just once; the ten biggest clones take up about 0.13%. Input material: naive CD4+ T cells sorted from blood. These receptors came from a man between 18 and 35 years old in good health. The CDR3 runs from the conserved cysteine through the conserved F or W. A D gene is named only where the DNA matches it firmly. Clone size is not always given. Where it is, it says once, few, many or a class for expanded clones.

NA	NA	TRBV4-1	TRBJ2-4	TGCGCCAGCAGCCAAGCAGGGGCGGTCATTCAGTACTTC	CASSQAGAVIQYF
NA	NA	TRBV30	TRBJ2-7	TGTGCCTGGAGTGTATCGGGGGTAACCTACGAGCAGTACTTC	CAWSVSGVTYEQYF
TRBD1	NA	TRBV18	TRBJ2-1	TGTGCCAGCTCACCACCGGGACAGGGGGCGATTAAATCCAGCGATGAGCAGTTCTTC	CASSPPGQGAIKSSDEQFF
NA	NA	TRBV7-2	TRBJ2-7	TGTGCCAGCAGCTTAGGGCAGGTGAACTACGAGCAGTACTTC	CASSLGQVNYEQYF
NA	NA	TRBV7-9	TRBJ1-5	TGTGCCAGCTGTTGGGGGGGCGGCAATCAGCCCCAGCATTTT	CASCWGGGNQPQHF
TRBD1	NA	TRBV2	TRBJ2-1	TGTGCCAGCGCCGGGACAGAGAACAATGAGCAGTTCTTC	CASAGTENNEQFF
NA	NA	TRBV7-9	TRBJ2-2	TGTGCCAGCAGCGAAGCGGGTACCACCGGGGAGCTGTTTTTT	CASSEAGTTGELFF
NA	NA	TRBV19	TRBJ1-6	TGTGCCAGTAGTATAGGAGGGTTTTCACCCCTCCACTTT	CASSIGGFSPLHF
NA	NA	TRBV4-1	TRBJ2-6	TGCGCCAGCAGCCAAGAAGCACAGGGGACTTCTGGGGCCAACGTCCTGACTTTC	CASSQEAQGTSGANVLTF
TRBD2	NA	TRBV9	TRBJ2-1	TGTGCCAGCAGCCCCCGGCTAGCGGTTTACAATGAGCAGTTCTTC	CASSPRLAVYNEQFF
NA	NA	TRBV6-6	TRBJ1-6	TGTGCCAGCAGTTCCCGGGAGAATAATTCACCCCTCCACTTT	CASSSRENNSPLHF
NA	NA	TRBV7-2	TRBJ1-6	TGTGCCAGCAGCTTAGGTCCAGGGGCTCATTCACCCCTCCACTTT	CASSLGPGAHSPLHF
TRBD1	NA	TRBV5-4	TRBJ1-3	TGTGCCGTACGACAGGGCGAAAGCTCTGGAAACACCATATATTTT	CAVRQGESSGNTIYF
TRBD1	NA	TRBV5-4	TRBJ2-1	TGTGCCAGCAGCTTGGCCGGGACAGGACAATACAATGAGCAGTTCTTC	CASSLAGTGQYNEQFF
NA	NA	TRBV5-1	TRBJ2-1	TGCGCCAGCAGCTATAATACCCCCATCAATGAGCAGTTCTTC	CASSYNTPINEQFF
NA	NA	TRBV4-1	TRBJ1-1	TGCGCCAGCAGCCAAGATTGGGTGAACACTGAAGCTTTCTTT	CASSQDWVNTEAFF
NA	NA	TRBV25-1	TRBJ2-1	TGTGCCAGCAGTGTCCTAGGGGGCTCCTACAATGAGCAGTTCTTC	CASSVLGGSYNEQFF
NA	NA	TRBV7-8	TRBJ1-1	TGTGCCAGCAGCGTTGAGGCCTCACGAGGGACTGAAGCTTTCTTT	CASSVEASRGTEAFF
TRBD1	NA	TRBV15	TRBJ2-5	TGTGCCACCAGCAGATATGGACAGGGGCAAGAGACCCAGTACTTC	CATSRYGQGQETQYF
NA	NA	TRBV28	TRBJ2-4	TGTGCCAGCAGTCAGGATCCGGGACAATTACCCCATTTAGCCAAAAACATTCAGTACTTC	CASSQDPGQLPHLAKNIQYF
NA	NA	TRBV6-4	TRBJ2-1	TGTGCCAGCAGCACCCATTCTTGGGGGGCAAGCAATGAGCAGTTCTTC	CASSTHSWGASNEQFF
NA	NA	TRBV28	TRBJ2-2	TGTGCCAGCCGTCCCTTCGGAGAACAGACCGGGGAGCTGTTTTTT	CASRPFGEQTGELFF
NA	NA	TRBV7-5	TRBJ2-7	TGTGCCAGAAGCTTAGCGTTATTAAGGGAAATCTCCTACGAGCAGTACTTC	CARSLALLREISYEQYF
NA	NA	TRBV10-1	TRBJ2-2	TGCGCCAGCAGTGACGGAGGGGGGAACACCGGGGAGCTGTTTTTT	CASSDGGGNTGELFF
TRBD1	NA	TRBV4-3	TRBJ2-3	TGCGCCAGCAGCCGTGGACAGGATCTCACAGATACGCAGTATTTT	CASSRGQDLTDTQYF
NA	NA	TRBV4-1	TRBJ2-7	TGCGCCAGCAGCCAAGATCGCGTTAGAGCGCAGTACTTC	CASSQDRVRAQYF
TRBD2	NA	TRBV5-1	TRBJ2-7	TGCGCCAGCAGCCCGGGGTGGACTAGCGGGGGAGCAAGCTCCTACGAGCAGTACTTC	CASSPGWTSGGASSYEQYF
NA	NA	TRBV11-2	TRBJ1-6	TGTGCCAGCAGCTTAGCGGCACTAGAAAGGGGGTACTCACCCCTCCACTTT	CASSLAALERGYSPLHF
TRBD1	once	TRBV6-1	TRBJ2-3	TGTGCCAGAGCTCCGGGACAGAACACAGATACGCAGTATTTT	CARAPGQNTDTQYF
NA	NA	TRBV4-1	TRBJ1-1	TGCGCCAGCAGCCCGGGACGGGGGAACACTGAAGCTTTCTTT	CASSPGRGNTEAFF
NA	NA	TRBV28	TRBJ1-6	TGTGCCAGCAGGTCCGGGACACTAGGCGTCAATTCACCCCTCCACTTT	CASRSGTLGVNSPLHF
NA	NA	TRBV19	TRBJ1-5	TGTGCCAGTAGTACTCCAGGGGGCAATCAGCCCCAGCATTTT	CASSTPGGNQPQHF
TRBD1	NA	TRBV7-3	TRBJ1-6	TGTGCCAGCAGCTCGGGACAGGGGGGAAATTCACCCCTCCACTTT	CASSSGQGGNSPLHF
NA	NA	TRBV18	TRBJ1-1	TGTGCCAGCTCTCCAAAGCAAGGTGGAGTCGAGGGCACTGAAGCTTTCTTT	CASSPKQGGVEGTEAFF
TRBD1	NA	TRBV2	TRBJ2-5	TGTGCCAGCAGGGACAGGGGTGAGACCCAGTACTTC	CASRDRGETQYF
NA	NA	TRBV27	TRBJ1-1	TGTGCCAGCAGTTTTTCGCCGACGGTGAACAGTGAAGCTTTCTTT	CASSFSPTVNSEAFF
NA	NA	TRBV27	TRBJ2-2	TGTGCCAGCAGTCCACTTATGGGAACCGGGGAGCTGTTTTTT	CASSPLMGTGELFF
TRBD1	NA	TRBV5-5	TRBJ2-3	TGTGCCAGCAGCTACGTGCAGGGGGCTGGCGCAGATACGCAGTATTTT	CASSYVQGAGADTQYF
TRBD2	NA	TRBV11-3	TRBJ2-5	TGTGCCAGCAGCTCGGGACTAGCGGGGATCCAAGAGACCCAGTACTTC	CASSSGLAGIQETQYF